This T cell receptor beta chain was sequenced for a study of T cell responses to AZD1222 COVID-19 vaccine. As for this clone: Its target is not known.

General study points: Donor demographics were predominantly white British with a female majority; clonal diversity may be underestimated.

This CDR3 contains 18 residues. Trimming removed 0 bases at V and 4 bases at J, with 19 bases between. Looked up from germline, CDR1 is LNHNV and CDR2 is YYDKDF (reference sequence). TCRdb's table, derived via immunoSEQ multiplex PCR, lists solely in-frame clones and lacks some. The sample holds fewer than 150,000 clones; 88% are singletons and the top ten take about 3.3%. The TCR originated in an adult who received the AZD1222 COVID-19 vaccine. This sample comprised peripheral blood, obtained 28 days after the second AZD1222 dose. J is TRBJ1-5 and V is TRBV15; the D gene is possibly TRBD1 (6 bases). CDR3 amino acids: CATSRDNSQGIRNQPQHF. As DNA, the CDR3 is TGTGCCACCAGCAGAGATAACTCGCAGGGGATCCGAAATCAGCCCCAGCATTTT.